The text below deals with one T cell receptor beta chain. This specimen comes from a study of cytomegalovirus exposure and HLA in healthy donors. It was with 60 Vbeta and 13 Jbeta primers that the PCR ran. Produced via immunoSEQ multiplex PCR; TCRdb's table is partial and in-frame only. Of approximately 150,000 clones in the sample, about 70% were seen once. Germline CDR1 is SQVTM and CDR2 is ANQGSEA. CDR3 length: 14 residues. Deletions cut 5 bases from V and 0 bases from J, with 11 bases between. The origin of this receptor is a male donor in good health and CMV-seronegative. Input material: PBMCs. This sequence joins TRBV29-1 and TRBJ2-1; possible D gene TRBD1, 6 bases. CDR3 residues: CSVLGHSSYNEQFF. Written as DNA, the CDR3 is TGCAGCGTTTTGGGACATAGCTCCTACAATGAGCAGTTCTTC.